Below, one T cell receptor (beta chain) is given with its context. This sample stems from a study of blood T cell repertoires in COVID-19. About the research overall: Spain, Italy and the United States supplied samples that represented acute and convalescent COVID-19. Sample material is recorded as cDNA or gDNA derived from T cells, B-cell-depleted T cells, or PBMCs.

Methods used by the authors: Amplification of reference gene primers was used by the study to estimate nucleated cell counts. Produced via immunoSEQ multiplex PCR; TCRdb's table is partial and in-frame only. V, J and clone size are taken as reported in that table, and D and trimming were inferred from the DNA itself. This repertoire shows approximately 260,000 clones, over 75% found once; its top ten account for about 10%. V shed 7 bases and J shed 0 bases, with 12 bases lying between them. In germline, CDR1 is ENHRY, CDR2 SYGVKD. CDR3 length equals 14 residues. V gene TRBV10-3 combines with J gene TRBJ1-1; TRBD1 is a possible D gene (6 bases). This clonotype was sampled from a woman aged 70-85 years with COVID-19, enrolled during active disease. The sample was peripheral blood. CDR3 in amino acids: CAIKTTGMNTEAFF. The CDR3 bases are TGTGCCATCAAGACGACAGGAATGAACACTGAAGCTTTCTTT.